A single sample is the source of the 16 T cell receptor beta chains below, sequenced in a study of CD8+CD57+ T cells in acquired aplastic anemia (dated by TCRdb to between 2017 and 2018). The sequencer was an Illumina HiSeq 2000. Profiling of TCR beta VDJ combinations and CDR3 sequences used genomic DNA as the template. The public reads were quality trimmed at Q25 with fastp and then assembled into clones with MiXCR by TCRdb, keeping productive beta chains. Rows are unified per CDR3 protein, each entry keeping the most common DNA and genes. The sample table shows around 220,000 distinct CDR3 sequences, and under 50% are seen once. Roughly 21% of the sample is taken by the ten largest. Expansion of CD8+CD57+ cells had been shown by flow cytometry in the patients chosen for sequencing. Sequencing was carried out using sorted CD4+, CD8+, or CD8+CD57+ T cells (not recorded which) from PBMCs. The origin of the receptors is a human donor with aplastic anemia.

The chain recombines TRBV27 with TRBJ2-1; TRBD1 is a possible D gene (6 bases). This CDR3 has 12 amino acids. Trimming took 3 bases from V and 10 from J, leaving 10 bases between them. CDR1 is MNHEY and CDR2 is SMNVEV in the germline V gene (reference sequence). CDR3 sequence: CASSFRGLEQFF. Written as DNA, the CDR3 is TGTGCCAGCAGTTTCAGGGGTTTGGAGCAGTTCTTC.

The CDR3 loop reads CASSPKWGDTETQYF. CDR3 in DNA: TGTGCCAGCAGCCCCAAGTGGGGAGATACGGAGACCCAGTACTTC. The chain is built from TRBV7-3 and TRBJ2-5; weak D call: TRBD2 (5 bases). Germline-derived CDR1 and CDR2 are SGHTA and FQGTGA. CDR3 length: 15 residues. V gave up 5 bases and J gave up 5 bases, with 18 bases separating them.

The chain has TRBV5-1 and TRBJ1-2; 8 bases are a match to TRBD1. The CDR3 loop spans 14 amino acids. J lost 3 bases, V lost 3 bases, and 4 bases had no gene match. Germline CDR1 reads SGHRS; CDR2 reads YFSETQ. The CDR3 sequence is CASSSGQGDYGYTF. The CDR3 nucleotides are TGCGCCAGCAGCTCAGGACAGGGCGACTATGGCTACACCTTC.

The CDR3 is CAIGLDWGETQYF. The DNA of the CDR3 is TGTGCCATCGGCTTAGACTGGGGGGAGACCCAGTACTTC. The V and J genes are TRBV10-3 and TRBJ2-5, with D possibly being TRBD1 or TRBD2 (5 bases each). There are 13 residues in the CDR3. Germline V CDR1 and CDR2: ENHRY, SYGVKD. Trimming removed 8 bases from V and 5 bases from J, with 15 bases in between.

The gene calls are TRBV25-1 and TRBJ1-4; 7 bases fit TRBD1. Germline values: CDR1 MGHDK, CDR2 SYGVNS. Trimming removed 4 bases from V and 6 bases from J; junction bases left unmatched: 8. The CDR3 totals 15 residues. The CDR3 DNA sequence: TGTGCCAGCAGTGCGTTACAGGGGAGGGATGAAAAACTGTTTTTT. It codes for CASSALQGRDEKLFF. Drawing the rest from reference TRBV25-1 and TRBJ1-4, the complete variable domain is EADIYQTPRYLVIGTGKKITLECSQTMGHDKMYWYQQDPGMELHLIHYSYGVNSTEKGDLSSESTVSRIRTEHFPLTLESARPSHTSQYLCASSALQGRDEKLFFGSGTQLSVL.

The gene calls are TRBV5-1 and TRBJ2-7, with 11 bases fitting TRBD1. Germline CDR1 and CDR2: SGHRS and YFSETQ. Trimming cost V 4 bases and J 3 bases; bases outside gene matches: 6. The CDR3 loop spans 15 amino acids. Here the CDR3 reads CASSQYGTGGYEQYF. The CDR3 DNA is TGCGCCAGCAGCCAGTACGGGACAGGGGGCTACGAGCAGTACTTC.

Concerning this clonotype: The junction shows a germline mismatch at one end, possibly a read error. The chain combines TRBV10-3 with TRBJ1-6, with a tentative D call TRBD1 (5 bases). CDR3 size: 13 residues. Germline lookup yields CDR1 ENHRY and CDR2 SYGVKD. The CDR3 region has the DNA TGTGCCATCGGTGAGGGGCTTGGATCACCCCTCCACTTT. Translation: CAIGEGLGSPLHF.

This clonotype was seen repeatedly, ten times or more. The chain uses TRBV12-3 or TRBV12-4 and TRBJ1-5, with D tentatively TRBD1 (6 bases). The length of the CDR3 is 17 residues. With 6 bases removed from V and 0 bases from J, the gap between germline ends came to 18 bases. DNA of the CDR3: TGTGCCAGCAGCCACGAGGACAGCTATTATAGCAATCAGCCCCAGCATTTT. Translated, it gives CASSHEDSYYSNQPQHF.

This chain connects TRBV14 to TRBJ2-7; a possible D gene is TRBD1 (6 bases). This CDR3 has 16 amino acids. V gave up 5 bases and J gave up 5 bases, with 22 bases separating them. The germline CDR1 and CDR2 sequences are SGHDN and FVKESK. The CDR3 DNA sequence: TGTGCCAGCAGCTCCCATTGGGGGCGAACAGGGAACGAGCAGTACTTC. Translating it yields CASSSHWGRTGNEQYF.

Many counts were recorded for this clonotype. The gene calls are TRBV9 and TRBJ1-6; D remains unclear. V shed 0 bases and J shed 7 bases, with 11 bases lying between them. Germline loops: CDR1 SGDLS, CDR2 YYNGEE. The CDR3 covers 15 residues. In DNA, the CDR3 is TGTGCCAGCAGCGTAGAGAGGTCTTGGAATTCACCCCTCCACTTT. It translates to CASSVERSWNSPLHF.

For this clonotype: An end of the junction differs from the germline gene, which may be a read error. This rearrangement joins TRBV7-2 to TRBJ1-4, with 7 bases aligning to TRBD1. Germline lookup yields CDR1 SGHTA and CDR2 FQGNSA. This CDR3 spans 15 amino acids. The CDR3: CASSHITGEGEKLFF. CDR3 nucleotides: TGCGCCAGCAGCCATATAACAGGGGAAGGTGAAAAACTGTTTTTT. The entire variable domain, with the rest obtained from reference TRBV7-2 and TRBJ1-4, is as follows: GAGVSQSPSNKVTEKGKDVELRCDPISGHTALYWYRQSLGQGLEFLIYFQGNSAPDKSGLPSDRFSAERTGGSVSTLTIQRTQQEDSAVYLCASSHITGEGEKLFFGSGTQLSVL.

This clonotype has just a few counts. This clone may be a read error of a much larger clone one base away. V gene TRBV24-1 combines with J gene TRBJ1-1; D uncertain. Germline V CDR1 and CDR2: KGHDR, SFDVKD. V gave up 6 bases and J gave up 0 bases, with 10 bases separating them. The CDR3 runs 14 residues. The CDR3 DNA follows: TGTGCCACCAGTTCCAGGACGGTGAACACTGAAGCTTTCTTT. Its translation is CATSSRTVNTEAFF.

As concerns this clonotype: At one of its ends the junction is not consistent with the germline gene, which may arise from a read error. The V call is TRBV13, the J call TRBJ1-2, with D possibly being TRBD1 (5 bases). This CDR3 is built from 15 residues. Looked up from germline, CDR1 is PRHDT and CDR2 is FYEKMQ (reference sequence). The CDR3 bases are TGTGCCGGCAGCTTAGGGTCAGGGCGGGGATATGGCTACACCTTC. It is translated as CAGSLGSGRGYGYTF.

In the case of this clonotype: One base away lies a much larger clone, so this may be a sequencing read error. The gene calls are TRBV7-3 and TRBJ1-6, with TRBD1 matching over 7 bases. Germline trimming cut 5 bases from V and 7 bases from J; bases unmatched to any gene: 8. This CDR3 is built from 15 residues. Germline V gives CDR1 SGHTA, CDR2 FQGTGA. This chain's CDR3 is CASSQGGTENSPLHF. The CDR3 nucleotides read TGTGCCAGCAGCCAAGGCGGGACAGAAAATTCACCCCTCCACTTT. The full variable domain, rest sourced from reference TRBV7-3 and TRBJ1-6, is GAGVSQTPSNKVTEKGKYVELRCDPISGHTALYWYRQSLGQGPEFLIYFQGTGAADDSGLPNDRFFAVRPEGSVSTLKIQRTERGDSAVYLCASSQGGTENSPLHFGNGTRLTVT.

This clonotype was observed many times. DNA for the CDR3: TGTGCCAGCAGCGCTAGCGGCCTCTCCTACAATGAGCAGTTCTTC. It is translated as CASSASGLSYNEQFF. This sequence joins TRBV9 and TRBJ2-1; 7 bases map to TRBD2. V shed 3 bases, J shed 0 bases, and the junction held 3 bases outside the gene matches. The CDR3 contains 15 residues. CDR1 and CDR2 from the germline V gene are SGDLS and YYNGEE.

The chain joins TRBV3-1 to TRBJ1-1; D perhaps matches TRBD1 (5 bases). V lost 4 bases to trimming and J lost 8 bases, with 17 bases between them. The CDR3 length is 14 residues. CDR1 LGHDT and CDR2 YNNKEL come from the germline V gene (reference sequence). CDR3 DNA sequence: TGTGCCAGCAGCCTTTCCCCCGGGGCCGGGGAAGCTTTCTTT. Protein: CASSLSPGAGEAFF.